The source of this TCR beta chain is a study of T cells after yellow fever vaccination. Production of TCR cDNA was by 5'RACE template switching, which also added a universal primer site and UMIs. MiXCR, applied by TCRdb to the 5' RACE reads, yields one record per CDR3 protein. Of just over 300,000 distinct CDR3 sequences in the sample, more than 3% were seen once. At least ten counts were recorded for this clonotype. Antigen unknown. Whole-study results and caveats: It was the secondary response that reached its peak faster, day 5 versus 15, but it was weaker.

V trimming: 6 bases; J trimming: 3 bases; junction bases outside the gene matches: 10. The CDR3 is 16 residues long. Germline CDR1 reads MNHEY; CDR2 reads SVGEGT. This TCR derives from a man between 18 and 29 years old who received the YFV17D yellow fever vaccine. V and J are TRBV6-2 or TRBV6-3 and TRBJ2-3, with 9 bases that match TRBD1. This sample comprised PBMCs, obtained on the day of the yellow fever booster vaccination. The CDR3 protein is CASSLGPDRGTDTQYF. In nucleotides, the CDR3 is TGTGCCAGCAGCCTAGGTCCGGACAGGGGAACAGATACGCAGTATTTT.